This T cell receptor (beta chain) comes out of a study of control samples from healthy donors and cancer patients. With V trimmed by 1 base and J by 3 bases, 6 bases remained unmatched. The CDR3 runs 16 residues. CDR1 and CDR2 from the germline V gene are LNHDA and SQIVND (reference sequence). Profiled with immunoSEQ multiplex PCR; TCRdb holds only in-frame clones, not every one. The top ten hold less than 4% of the sample, which has about 110,000 clones, 70% to 90% seen once. Sample: PBMCs. This rearrangement joins TRBV19 to TRBJ2-1; 7 bases are shared with TRBD2. This clonotype originated in a woman aged 55 to 70 with lung cancer. The CDR3 is CASSIGGGMIYNEQFF. The CDR3 DNA is TGTGCCAGTAGTATAGGGGGGGGTATGATCTACAATGAGCAGTTCTTC.